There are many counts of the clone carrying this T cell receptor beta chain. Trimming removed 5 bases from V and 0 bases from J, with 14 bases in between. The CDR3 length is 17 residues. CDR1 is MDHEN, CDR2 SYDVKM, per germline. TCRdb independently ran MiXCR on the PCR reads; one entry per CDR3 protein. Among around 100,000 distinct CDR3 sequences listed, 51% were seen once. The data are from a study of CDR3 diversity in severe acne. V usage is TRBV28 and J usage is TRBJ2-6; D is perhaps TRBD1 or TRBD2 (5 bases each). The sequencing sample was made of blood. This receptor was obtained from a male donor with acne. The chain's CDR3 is CASSRGDSSSGANVLTF. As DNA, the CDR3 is TGTGCCAGCAGTCGGGGCGATTCGAGCTCTGGGGCCAACGTCCTGACTTTC.